The source of this T cell receptor beta chain is a study of shared clonotypes between healthy human individuals. Regarding this clone: What it binds is not known.

Germline assignment: CDR1 SQVTM and CDR2 ANQGSEA. Trimming cost V 6 bases and J 2 bases, with 16 bases left between them. The CDR3 spans 14 residues. The study's findings and limits: Among the subsets, naive ones generally showed larger estimated richness than memory ones. Depth of sequencing was expected to influence donor clonotype sharing.

Assay: immunoSEQ multiplex PCR; the TCRdb copy retains only in-frame clones and omits some. The sample includes almost 750,000 clones, 72% of them seen just once. The chain couples TRBV29-1 to TRBJ1-1; no reliable D call. Sequencing was performed on memory CD4+ T cells sorted from blood. As to subset: CD45RA-negative fraction. The origin of this receptor is a woman in her twenties or thirties in good health. The CDR3 spells CSVLPPLRNTEAFF. The DNA for the CDR3 is TGCAGCGTACTCCCCCCCCTAAGAAACACTGAAGCTTTCTTT. Full variable domain (rest looked up from reference TRBV29-1 and TRBJ1-1): SAVISQKPSRDICQRGTSLTIQCQVDSQVTMMFWYRQQPGQSLTLIATANQGSEATYESGFVIDKFPISRPNLTFSTLTVSNMSPEDSSIYLCSVLPPLRNTEAFFGQGTRLTVV.